The 31 T cell receptor beta chains in this list originate from one sample, sequenced in a study of cytomegalovirus exposure and HLA in healthy donors. Both 60 Vbeta primers and 13 Jbeta primers went into the PCR. TCRdb keeps only in-frame clones here, not all; method: immunoSEQ multiplex PCR. The sample records over 150,000 clones, under 85% being singletons. Specimen: PBMCs. These receptors all come from a woman aged 18-29 years in good health and CMV-seronegative.

This clone was found once. The genes are TRBV5-4 and TRBJ2-7; D is perhaps TRBD2 (5 bases). CDR1 and CDR2 from the germline V gene are SGHNT and YYREEE (reference sequence). V was cut by 2 bases and J by 6 bases, with 24 bases left in between. This CDR3 is built from 17 residues. CDR3 bases: TGTGCCAGCAGCTTAGGGCGAGAGGCGGGTTACGGGTCCGAGCAGTACTTC. Translating gives CASSLGREAGYGSEQYF.

The chain recombines TRBV4-1 with TRBJ2-5; 9 bases line up with TRBD2. V dropped 5 bases and J dropped 5; count of bases not matched to a gene: 6. Germline values: CDR1 MGHRA, CDR2 YSYEKL. The CDR3 runs 14 residues. The CDR3 DNA reads as TGCGCCAGCAGCACGGGACTAGCTGTCGAGACCCAGTACTTC. Translating it yields CASSTGLAVETQYF.

This clone has only a few counts. V gene TRBV5-1 combines with J gene TRBJ2-5, with D maybe TRBD1 (5 bases). Germline V CDR1 and CDR2: SGHRS, YFSETQ. The CDR3 has 17 residues. The V end was cut by 0 bases, the J end by 0 bases, with 15 bases between. CDR3 coding DNA: TGCGCCAGCAGCTTGGATCCAGGGCCCCGTAACCAAGAGACCCAGTACTTC. It encodes CASSLDPGPRNQETQYF.

V is TRBV6-5 and J is TRBJ1-1, with D uncertain. The V end was cut by 2 bases, the J end by 10 bases, with 14 bases between. Germline V gene data show CDR1 as MNHEY and CDR2 as SVGAGI. This CDR3 has 13 amino acids. For the CDR3, the DNA is TGTGCCAGCAGTTACGGGTCGGCGGTTGGAGCTTTCTTT. Translation gives CASSYGSAVGAFF.

This clone showed up just a few times. The J gene is TRBJ2-1, the V gene TRBV19; TRBD2 matches 7 bases. Germline lookup yields CDR1 LNHDA and CDR2 SQIVND (reference sequence). CDR3 size: 14 residues. The ends lost 11 bases at V and 3 bases at J; junction bases unmatched: 10. CDR3 bases: TGTGCCTCCGCTGGGGAGGGGTTCTACAATGAGCAGTTCTTC. Amino acids: CASAGEGFYNEQFF.

The chain recombines TRBV5-1 with TRBJ2-3; possible D gene TRBD2, 6 bases. The CDR3 totals 14 residues. Trimming removed 0 bases at V and 4 bases at J, with 9 bases between. Germline values: CDR1 SGHRS, CDR2 YFSETQ. As DNA, the CDR3 is TGCGCCAGCAGCTTGGGGAGGGGAGCAGATACGCAGTATTTT. This translates into CASSLGRGADTQYF.

The V gene is TRBV6-5, the J gene TRBJ2-3, with TRBD1 matching 9 bases. Germline V gives CDR1 MNHEY, CDR2 SVGAGI. This CDR3 contains 15 residues. Trimming cost V 5 bases and J 4 bases; bases outside gene matches: 7. CDR3 sequence reads: CASSLRDRVADTQYF. The CDR3 nucleotides read TGTGCCAGCAGTCTCCGGGACAGGGTAGCAGATACGCAGTATTTT.

The V call is TRBV4-1, the J call TRBJ1-5; no clear D. The CDR3 runs to 17 residues. V was clipped by 0 bases and J by 0 bases, with 12 bases between them. Looked up from germline, CDR1 is MGHRA and CDR2 is YSYEKL. This chain's CDR3 is CASSQDGGEYSNQPQHF. CDR3 DNA: TGCGCCAGCAGCCAAGATGGCGGAGAGTATAGCAATCAGCCCCAGCATTTT.

This chain connects TRBV2 to TRBJ2-2; tentatively, D is TRBD1 (6 bases). This CDR3 is built from 15 residues. Trimming took off 5 bases at V and 1 base at J, with 11 bases between the two ends. CDR1 is SNHLY, CDR2 FYNNEI, per germline. The CDR3 spells CASSTPGQNTGELFF. In DNA, the CDR3 is TGTGCCAGCAGTACTCCGGGACAGAACACCGGGGAGCTGTTTTTT.

V gene TRBV25-1 combines with J gene TRBJ2-6; TRBD1 matches at 8 bases. The CDR3 is 18 residues long. J was trimmed by 0 bases and V by 3 bases; bases with no gene match: 7. The germline CDR1 and CDR2 sequences are MGHDK and SYGVNS. The CDR3 reads CASSDGTGLFSGANVLTF. Written as DNA, the CDR3 is TGTGCCAGCAGTGATGGGACAGGTCTCTTCTCTGGGGCCAACGTCCTGACTTTC.

This chain links TRBV5-8 with TRBJ1-2; no clear D gene. Per germline, CDR1 SGHTS and CDR2 YDEGEE. CDR3 size: 12 residues. Between the trimmed V and J ends, which lost 0 bases and 4 bases, there was a span of 4 bases. The CDR3 region has the DNA TGTGCCAGCAGCTTGGGGCTCTATGGCTACACCTTC. Translation: CASSLGLYGYTF.

The chain recombines TRBV11-2 with TRBJ1-2; 7 bases are a match to TRBD1. V was clipped by 5 bases and J by 0 bases; unmatched bases: 15. Germline-derived CDR1 and CDR2 are SGHAT and FQNNGV. CDR3 length: 18 amino acids. CDR3 loop: CASSPFRTGSPTNYGYTF. CDR3 bases: TGTGCCAGCAGCCCCTTCCGGACAGGAAGTCCTACTAACTATGGCTACACCTTC.

The chain carries TRBV5-6 and TRBJ2-5; no definite D call. The V gene's germline CDR1 is SGHDT and CDR2 YYEEEE. With 4 bases removed from V and 0 bases from J, the gap between germline ends came to 13 bases. This CDR3 spans 15 amino acids. CDR3 sequence reads: CASSHYRPDQETQYF. The CDR3 DNA sequence: TGTGCCAGCAGCCACTATCGGCCCGACCAAGAGACCCAGTACTTC.

The V gene is TRBV28, the J gene TRBJ1-2; 12 positions agree with TRBD1. V lost 5 bases to trimming and J lost 4 bases; unmatched junction nucleotides: 8. The CDR3 length is 16 residues. Germline V gene sequence: CDR1 MDHEN, CDR2 SYDVKM. The CDR3 protein is CASSPGDRGRVYGYTF. The CDR3 nucleotides read TGTGCCAGCAGTCCTGGGGACAGGGGGCGAGTCTATGGCTACACCTTC.

The genes are TRBV9 and TRBJ1-2; D is ambiguous. The CDR3 has 14 residues. Trimming left V 4 bases short and J 8 bases short, with 18 bases between. Germline loops: CDR1 SGDLS, CDR2 YYNGEE. The CDR3, as DNA: TGTGCCAGCAGCCCCGAGGGCCAGAAGGTGGGCTACACCTTC. The encoded protein is CASSPEGQKVGYTF.

This chain links TRBV27 with TRBJ1-2, with a possible D match to TRBD1 (5 bases). The V and J ends lost 3 bases and 4 bases respectively, with 9 bases between them. CDR3 size: 13 residues. CDR1 is MNHEY and CDR2 is SMNVEV in the germline V gene (reference sequence). The DNA for the CDR3 is TGTGCCAGCAGTTTTAGGAGGGGCTATGGCTACACCTTC. This translates into CASSFRRGYGYTF.

The genes are TRBV5-1 and TRBJ2-5, with TRBD1 matching 11 bases. This CDR3 comprises 16 residues. V shed 4 bases, J shed 1 base, and the junction held 6 bases outside the gene matches. Germline CDR1 and CDR2: SGHRS and YFSETQ. CDR3 protein: CASSPTGTGGQETQYF. CDR3 nucleotides: TGCGCCAGCAGCCCTACCGGGACAGGGGGCCAAGAGACCCAGTACTTC.

The chain has TRBV29-1 and TRBJ2-1, with 16 bases aligning to TRBD2. Trimming took 2 bases from V and 10 from J; bases not matched to a gene: 2. CDR1 and CDR2 from the germline V gene are SQVTM and ANQGSEA. The CDR3 contains 14 residues. The CDR3 DNA reads as TGCAGCGTTGAACCGGGACTAGCGGGAGGGGAGCAGTTCTTC. Translating gives CSVEPGLAGGEQFF.

The gene calls are TRBV19 and TRBJ2-1; possible D gene TRBD2, 5 bases. The germline CDR1 and CDR2 sequences are LNHDA and SQIVND (reference sequence). The V gene lost 5 bases and the J gene lost 6 bases, with 8 bases spanning the gap. This CDR3 region has 12 residues. CDR3 amino acids: CASSFGVNEQFF. The CDR3 bases are TGTGCCAGTAGTTTCGGGGTCAATGAGCAGTTCTTC.

The rearrangement joins TRBV6-1 to TRBJ2-5; 9 nucleotides agree with TRBD2. Germline V gives CDR1 MNHNS, CDR2 SASEGT. V lost 5 bases to trimming and J lost 4 bases; unmatched junction nucleotides: 5. The CDR3 is 14 residues long. The chain's CDR3 is CASSNIAGVETQYF. The CDR3 nucleotides are TGTGCCAGCAGTAACATAGCGGGGGTAGAGACCCAGTACTTC.

This clone was detected a few times. The rearrangement uses TRBV6-1 and TRBJ2-6, with D unclear. CDR1 is MNHNS, CDR2 SASEGT, per germline. The V and J ends lost 0 bases and 2 bases respectively, with 5 bases between them. The CDR3 contains 15 residues. The CDR3 loop reads CASSEADTGANVLTF. The CDR3 DNA reads as TGTGCCAGCAGTGAAGCTGACACTGGGGCCAACGTCCTGACTTTC.

The rearrangement links TRBV7-9 to TRBJ2-1; 10 bases agree with TRBD2. CDR1 and CDR2 (germline): SEHNR, FQNEAQ (reference sequence). This CDR3 has 16 residues. The J segment lost 5 bases and the V segment lost 9 bases, leaving 13 bases of the junction unmatched. The CDR3, as DNA: TGTGCCAGTAGCGTGGGAACTAGCGGGGTTAACAATGAGCAGTTCTTC. Translation gives CASSVGTSGVNNEQFF.

This clone was observed a few times. The rearrangement joins TRBV23-1 to TRBJ1-5, with D perhaps matching TRBD1 (5 bases). TRBV23-1 is recorded as an ORF, its role being uncertain. Trimming removed 0 bases from V and 2 bases from J, with 14 bases in between. The CDR3 consists of 17 residues. In nucleotides, the CDR3 is TGCGCCAGCAGTCAATCAGGCAGGGAAGGGGGCAATCAGCCCCAGCATTTT. Its translation is CASSQSGREGGNQPQHF.

The chain employs TRBV19 and TRBJ2-6; D not resolved. The V gene's germline CDR1 is LNHDA and CDR2 SQIVND (reference sequence). This CDR3 has 17 residues. Trimming left V 6 bases short and J 0 bases short, with 15 bases between. This CDR3 is CASSQSQRYSGANVLTF. CDR3 sequence (DNA): TGTGCCAGTAGCCAGAGTCAGCGTTACTCTGGGGCCAACGTCCTGACTTTC.

In this sample, this clone turned up a few times. This sequence joins TRBV29-1 and TRBJ1-4; unclear D gene. Trimming removed 7 bases at V and 4 bases at J, with 16 bases between. The germline gives CDR1 SQVTM, CDR2 ANQGSEA. The CDR3 length is 14 residues. The CDR3 protein is CSARVPQYNEKLFF. The CDR3 region has the DNA TGCAGCGCGAGGGTTCCACAATATAATGAAAAACTGTTTTTT.

This sequence joins TRBV11-2 and TRBJ2-1; 7 bases agree with TRBD2. J lost 4 bases, V lost 0 bases, and 9 bases had no gene match. The CDR3 has 17 residues. The germline V gene has CDR1 SGHAT and CDR2 FQNNGV. Here the CDR3 reads CASSLEPSGHKYNEQFF. The CDR3 DNA reads TGTGCCAGCAGCTTAGAGCCTAGCGGACATAAGTACAATGAGCAGTTCTTC.

The chain links TRBV5-1 to TRBJ2-5; 8 bases match TRBD1. CDR3 length: 15 amino acids. Germline V gene sequence: CDR1 SGHRS, CDR2 YFSETQ. V shed 0 bases and J 3 bases; nucleotides not matched to a gene: 4. The CDR3 sequence is CASSLEWTGKETQYF. The CDR3 coding sequence is TGCGCCAGCAGCTTGGAGTGGACAGGGAAAGAGACCCAGTACTTC.

This clone has a handful of counts. The chain links TRBV30 to TRBJ2-3; 9 positions agree with TRBD2. This CDR3 is 15 amino acids long. Per the germline V gene, CDR1 is GTSNPN and CDR2 is SVGIG (reference sequence). Trimming at V came to 3 bases and at J to 0 bases, leaving 4 bases not matched to a gene. This chain's CDR3 is CAWSQLAGSTDTQYF. The CDR3 bases are TGTGCCTGGAGCCAACTAGCGGGCAGCACAGATACGCAGTATTTT.

V usage is TRBV30 and J usage is TRBJ2-7, with D possibly being TRBD2 (6 bases). In germline, CDR1 is GTSNPN, CDR2 SVGIG (reference sequence). This CDR3 spans 13 amino acids. Trimming took 0 bases from V and 7 from J, leaving 13 bases between them. The CDR3 spells CAWSVLGGVEQYF. The CDR3 nucleotides read TGTGCCTGGAGTGTATTAGGAGGGGTTGAGCAGTACTTC. Supplemented by reference TRBV30 and TRBJ2-7, the full variable domain reads SQTIHQWPATLVQPVGSPLSLECTVEGTSNPNLYWYRQAAGRGLQLLFYSVGIGQISSEVPQNLSASRPQDRQFILSSKKLLLSDSGFYLCAWSVLGGVEQYFGPGTRLTVT.

The chain joins TRBV19 to TRBJ2-7; a weak D match, TRBD1 (6 bases). This CDR3 is 14 amino acids long. The germline V and J ends were trimmed by 0 bases and 5 bases, with 11 bases remaining between them. Looked up from germline, CDR1 is LNHDA and CDR2 is SQIVND (reference sequence). The CDR3 is CASSIDQGINEQYF. In nucleotides, the CDR3 is TGTGCCAGTAGTATAGATCAGGGGATCAACGAGCAGTACTTC.

This clone appeared once. The chain links TRBV19 to TRBJ2-7, with D possibly TRBD1 on 5 matching bases. V was clipped by 5 bases and J by 1 base, with 12 bases between them. Germline V gene lookup returns CDR1 LNHDA and CDR2 SQIVND (reference sequence). The CDR3 covers 14 residues. In nucleotides, the CDR3 is TGTGCCAGTAGTGTCTCCAGGGATTCCTACGAGCAGTACTTC. Translating it yields CASSVSRDSYEQYF.